These 6 T cell receptor beta chains came from one sample sequenced in a study of blood T cell repertoires in COVID-19. Clones were read by immunoSEQ multiplex PCR, and TCRdb kept only the in-frame ones, dropping some. The sample lists about 55,000 clones; 80% to 90% were seen once. The sample was peripheral blood. Receptors originate from a man aged 40-49 years with COVID-19, enrolled during active disease.

The chain links TRBV21-1 to TRBJ2-7; TRBD2 is taken as the D call from the table, unchecked against the DNA. TRBV21-1 is a known pseudogene. The CDR3 length is 15 residues. The CDR3 here is CAWKSSAGGTYEQYF. CDR3 coding DNA: TGTGCCTGGAAATCCTCGGCGGGAGGGACTTACGAGCAGTACTTC.

The chain couples TRBV6-1 to TRBJ2-2; TRBD2 aligns across 9 bases. Trimming cost V 5 bases and J 4 bases; bases outside gene matches: 5. Germline loops: CDR1 MNHNS, CDR2 SASEGT. This CDR3 has 15 residues. The CDR3 DNA reads TGTGCCAGCAGTTCGCGGGGGGGCGGCACCGGGGAGCTGTTTTTT. Its translation is CASSSRGGGTGELFF.

Only one count was recorded for this clone. The chain recombines TRBV16 with TRBJ1-5; 10 nucleotides align to TRBD1. Germline V CDR1 and CDR2: KGHSY, FQNENV. The CDR3 contains 15 residues. V was pared by 7 bases and J by 2 bases, with 5 bases of the junction left unmatched. CDR3 nucleotide sequence: TGTGCCAGCACCGACAGGGGGCGCGGCAATCAGCCCCAGCATTTT. Translating gives CASTDRGRGNQPQHF. The whole variable domain, filled in from reference TRBV16 and TRBJ1-5, reads GEEVAQTPKHLVRGEGQKAKLYCAPIKGHSYVFWYQQVLKNEFKFLISFQNENVFDETGMPKERFSAKCLPNSPCSLEIQATKLEDSAVYFCASTDRGRGNQPQHFGDGTRLSIL.

V usage is TRBV19 and J usage is TRBJ1-4, with 9 bases identical to TRBD1. Germline V gene sequence: CDR1 LNHDA, CDR2 SQIVND (reference sequence). The CDR3 is 15 amino acids. V lost 6 bases, J lost 4 bases, and 6 bases stayed unmatched. The CDR3 DNA follows: TGTGCCAGTAGAGGACCGGGACAGGGTAATGAAAAACTGTTTTTT. Its translation is CASRGPGQGNEKLFF.

The chain uses TRBV19 and TRBJ1-5; D possibly corresponds to TRBD1 (5 bases). The V and J ends lost 10 bases and 0 bases respectively, with 16 bases between them. The CDR3 is made up of 15 amino acids. Per the germline V gene, CDR1 is LNHDA and CDR2 is SQIVND (reference sequence). CDR3: CAIPTELSSNQPQHF. The DNA of the CDR3 is TGTGCCATCCCGACAGAGTTGTCTAGCAATCAGCCCCAGCATTTT.

The chain is built from TRBV9 and TRBJ1-2, with D possibly being TRBD1 (5 bases). V lost 0 bases to trimming and J lost 6 bases, with 15 bases between them. Germline-derived CDR1 and CDR2 are SGDLS and YYNGEE. This CDR3 is 15 amino acids long. CDR3 sequence: CASSVDVGVVDGYTF. The CDR3 bases are TGTGCCAGCAGCGTAGACGTAGGGGTCGTAGATGGCTACACCTTC.